This is a list of T cell receptor beta chains from one sample in a study of blood T cell repertoires in COVID-19. Clones were read by immunoSEQ multiplex PCR, and TCRdb kept only the in-frame ones, dropping some. The data hold 100,000 to 150,000 clones, with 85% to 90% observed a single time. The sample was peripheral blood. These TCRs come from a human donor in a cohort sampled during active COVID-19. Both conserved end residues are part of each CDR3. The D gene is left open where the match is weak. Not every row has a clone size; where given, it reads once, few, many or a size class.

D gene: -; clone size: -; V gene: TRBV13; J gene: TRBJ2-2; CDR3 DNA: TGTGCCAGCAGCTTAGGGCGGAACACCGGGGAGCTGTTTTTT; CDR3 protein: CASSLGRNTGELFF
D gene: TRBD2; clone size: -; V gene: TRBV5-1; J gene: TRBJ2-3; CDR3 DNA: TGCGCCAGCAGCCCGGGGAGAGATGGGAGGGGCACAGATACGCAGTATTTT; CDR3 protein: CASSPGRDGRGTDTQYF
D gene: TRBD1; clone size: -; V gene: TRBV9; J gene: TRBJ1-3; CDR3 DNA: TGTGCCAGCAGCGCCGGGACAGGGGCCTCTGGAAACACCATATATTTT; CDR3 protein: CASSAGTGASGNTIYF
D gene: -; clone size: -; V gene: TRBV2; J gene: TRBJ1-3; CDR3 DNA: TGTGCCAGCAGTCTATCTGGTCCCGGAGCAGGAAACACCATATATTTT; CDR3 protein: CASSLSGPGAGNTIYF
D gene: TRBD2; clone size: -; V gene: TRBV2; J gene: TRBJ2-7; CDR3 DNA: TGTGCCAGCAGGCAGGAGGGACTAGCTGCCTACGAGCAGTACTTC; CDR3 protein: CASRQEGLAAYEQYF
D gene: -; clone size: -; V gene: TRBV11-2; J gene: TRBJ1-1; CDR3 DNA: TGTGCCAGCAGCCTAGGGACAATGAACACTGAAGCTTTCTTT; CDR3 protein: CASSLGTMNTEAFF
D gene: -; clone size: -; V gene: TRBV3-1/TRBV3-2; J gene: TRBJ1-4; CDR3 DNA: TGTGCCAGCAGCCACGCGGGGACGGGAGTTAAAGAAAAACTGTTTTTT; CDR3 protein: CASSHAGTGVKEKLFF
D gene: -; clone size: -; V gene: TRBV6-1; J gene: TRBJ2-7; CDR3 DNA: TGTGCCAGCAGTGAGCTAGGCTACGAGCAGTACTTC; CDR3 protein: CASSELGYEQYF
D gene: -; clone size: -; V gene: TRBV5-6; J gene: TRBJ2-1; CDR3 DNA: TGTGCCAGCAGCCCCGGAGGCAATGAGCAGTTCTTC; CDR3 protein: CASSPGGNEQFF
D gene: -; clone size: -; V gene: TRBV5-5; J gene: TRBJ2-7; CDR3 DNA: TGTGCCAGCAGCTTGGCCGTAGGGGGGGGGCGGGAGCAGTACTTC; CDR3 protein: CASSLAVGGGREQYF
D gene: TRBD1; clone size: -; V gene: TRBV7-9; J gene: TRBJ2-1; CDR3 DNA: TGTGCCAGCAGCTTAGGAACAGGGGGCGCGGATAGTGAGCAGTTCTTC; CDR3 protein: CASSLGTGGADSEQFF
D gene: TRBD2; clone size: -; V gene: TRBV5-4; J gene: TRBJ2-7; CDR3 DNA: TGTGCCAGCAGCCCCCGTAGCGGGACTACCTACGAGCAGTACTTC; CDR3 protein: CASSPRSGTTYEQYF
D gene: -; clone size: -; V gene: TRBV10-3; J gene: TRBJ1-1; CDR3 DNA: TGTGCCATCAGTGAGTCTGGGGGGGATGAAGCTTTCTTT; CDR3 protein: CAISESGGDEAFF
D gene: -; clone size: -; V gene: TRBV19; J gene: TRBJ1-2; CDR3 DNA: TGTGCCAGCACCTGGGGCAGTTCCACGTCTCGAGGCTACACCTTC; CDR3 protein: CASTWGSSTSRGYTF
D gene: TRBD2; clone size: -; V gene: TRBV7-9; J gene: TRBJ2-1; CDR3 DNA: TGTGCCAGCAGCCCCCCGTTTCGGGAGGGCAGTGAGCAGTTCTTC; CDR3 protein: CASSPPFREGSEQFF
D gene: TRBD2; clone size: -; V gene: TRBV27; J gene: TRBJ2-7; CDR3 DNA: TGTGCCAGCAGTCCCTTGGCGGGAGGTACCTACGAGCAGTACTTC; CDR3 protein: CASSPLAGGTYEQYF
D gene: -; clone size: few; V gene: TRBV5-4; J gene: TRBJ1-6; CDR3 DNA: TGTGCCAGCAGCTTGGCGGGTAATTCACCCCTCCACTTT; CDR3 protein: CASSLAGNSPLHF
D gene: -; clone size: -; V gene: TRBV11-2; J gene: TRBJ1-3; CDR3 DNA: TGTGCCAGCAGCCGAGGTCGAAACACCATATATTTT; CDR3 protein: CASSRGRNTIYF
D gene: -; clone size: -; V gene: TRBV28; J gene: TRBJ1-4; CDR3 DNA: TGTGCCAGCAGTTCGACAGGAGGTCGTGAAAAACTGTTTTTT; CDR3 protein: CASSSTGGREKLFF
D gene: -; clone size: once; V gene: TRBV28; J gene: TRBJ2-1; CDR3 DNA: TGTGCCAGCAGTTTATCGCGGGGCCCCCTCAATGAGCAGTTCTTC; CDR3 protein: CASSLSRGPLNEQFF
D gene: TRBD1; clone size: -; V gene: TRBV30; J gene: TRBJ1-6; CDR3 DNA: TGTGCCTGGAGTGTAGACGCCGGGACAGCCTATAATTCACCCCTCCACTTT; CDR3 protein: CAWSVDAGTAYNSPLHF
D gene: TRBD1; clone size: once; V gene: TRBV7-9; J gene: TRBJ1-2; CDR3 DNA: TGTGCCAGCAGCTTAGAGTCGGCAGGGGGGCGGGGCTACACCTTC; CDR3 protein: CASSLESAGGRGYTF
D gene: TRBD2; clone size: -; V gene: TRBV2; J gene: TRBJ2-5; CDR3 DNA: TGTGCCAGCAGAGGTCCGGGACTAGCAGAGACCCAGTACTTC; CDR3 protein: CASRGPGLAETQYF
D gene: -; clone size: -; V gene: TRBV18; J gene: TRBJ2-3; CDR3 DNA: TGTGCCAGCTCACCCCTTGCGCGGGTCAGCACAGATACGCAGTATTTT; CDR3 protein: CASSPLARVSTDTQYF
D gene: TRBD2; clone size: -; V gene: TRBV5-4; J gene: TRBJ2-5; CDR3 DNA: TGTGCCAGCAGCTTGGAAGCGGGAGGCGGGTGGGAGACCCAGTACTTC; CDR3 protein: CASSLEAGGGWETQYF
D gene: TRBD1; clone size: few; V gene: TRBV13; J gene: TRBJ1-6; CDR3 DNA: TGTGCCAGCAGCTTAATTGACAGGGGTAGTGGGTCACCCCTCCACTTT; CDR3 protein: CASSLIDRGSGSPLHF
D gene: -; clone size: -; V gene: TRBV5-6; J gene: TRBJ2-7; CDR3 DNA: TGTGCCAGCAGCCATCAGGGTATCTCCTACGAGCAGTACTTC; CDR3 protein: CASSHQGISYEQYF
D gene: TRBD1; clone size: -; V gene: TRBV5-1; J gene: TRBJ1-1; CDR3 DNA: TGCGCCAGCAGCTATGGGATGACAGGGGGGGAGAACACTGAAGCTTTCTTT; CDR3 protein: CASSYGMTGGENTEAFF
D gene: TRBD2; clone size: -; V gene: TRBV9; J gene: TRBJ2-1; CDR3 DNA: TGTGCCAGCAGCGTAGGGGCTAGCGGGGGGACTTACAATGAGCAGTTCTTC; CDR3 protein: CASSVGASGGTYNEQFF
D gene: -; clone size: -; V gene: TRBV10-1; J gene: TRBJ2-3; CDR3 DNA: TGCGCCAGCAGTGACCGAGTCACAGATACGCAGTATTTT; CDR3 protein: CASSDRVTDTQYF
D gene: TRBD2; clone size: once; V gene: TRBV7-2; J gene: TRBJ2-3; CDR3 DNA: TGTGCCAGCAGCTTAGTAGGGTTGACTAGCGGAGCAGATACGCAGTATTTT; CDR3 protein: CASSLVGLTSGADTQYF
D gene: TRBD2; clone size: once; V gene: TRBV5-1; J gene: TRBJ2-2; CDR3 DNA: TGCGCCAGCAGCTTGGCGGGTAGCGGGGGAACCAAGGCCGGGGAGCTGTTTTTT; CDR3 protein: CASSLAGSGGTKAGELFF
D gene: TRBD2; clone size: -; V gene: TRBV7-7; J gene: TRBJ2-2; CDR3 DNA: TGTGCTAGCAGCAACACCGGGACTAGCGTGACCGGGGAGCTGTTTTTT; CDR3 protein: CASSNTGTSVTGELFF
D gene: -; clone size: few; V gene: TRBV28; J gene: TRBJ1-5; CDR3 DNA: TGTGCCAGCAGTTTCTGGGGCAGGGACAATCAGCCCCAGCATTTT; CDR3 protein: CASSFWGRDNQPQHF
D gene: TRBD2; clone size: -; V gene: TRBV10-1; J gene: TRBJ2-3; CDR3 DNA: TGCGCCAGCAGAAGCGGGAGGACAGATACGCAGTATTTT; CDR3 protein: CASRSGRTDTQYF
D gene: TRBD1; clone size: -; V gene: TRBV4-1; J gene: TRBJ2-7; CDR3 DNA: TGCGCCAGCAGCCATCGGATCGACAGGGATCCCTACGAGCAGTACTTC; CDR3 protein: CASSHRIDRDPYEQYF
D gene: -; clone size: once; V gene: TRBV5-4; J gene: TRBJ2-5; CDR3 DNA: TGTGCCAGCAGCTTGTGGTCAGGCCGCCAAGAGACCCAGTACTTC; CDR3 protein: CASSLWSGRQETQYF
D gene: TRBD1; clone size: -; V gene: TRBV10-3; J gene: TRBJ2-7; CDR3 DNA: TGTGCCATCATGGACAGGGGAGGAGGCTACGAGCAGTACTTC; CDR3 protein: CAIMDRGGGYEQYF
D gene: TRBD1; clone size: -; V gene: TRBV5-1; J gene: TRBJ2-1; CDR3 DNA: TGCGCCAGCAGCTTAGGACAGGGCTTCATCTCTTCCAATGAGCAGTTCTTC; CDR3 protein: CASSLGQGFISSNEQFF
D gene: -; clone size: -; V gene: TRBV10-2; J gene: TRBJ1-2; CDR3 DNA: TGCGCCAGCAGCCTGGGGGGGGCGGTCGGCTACACCTTC; CDR3 protein: CASSLGGAVGYTF
D gene: -; clone size: -; V gene: TRBV5-1; J gene: TRBJ2-3; CDR3 DNA: TGCGCCAGCAGCTTGGAAGCCGATCGCACAGATACGCAGTATTTT; CDR3 protein: CASSLEADRTDTQYF
D gene: TRBD1; clone size: -; V gene: TRBV11-2; J gene: TRBJ1-2; CDR3 DNA: TGTGCCAGCAGCTTAGCCGGACAGGGTCAGGGTGGCTACACCTTC; CDR3 protein: CASSLAGQGQGGYTF
D gene: TRBD2; clone size: few; V gene: TRBV28; J gene: TRBJ2-3; CDR3 DNA: TGTGCCAGCAGTTTTCTAGCGGGATTGAATACAGATACGCAGTATTTT; CDR3 protein: CASSFLAGLNTDTQYF
D gene: TRBD1; clone size: -; V gene: TRBV7-2; J gene: TRBJ1-1; CDR3 DNA: TGTGCCAGCAGCCTCGCAGGGGGCCAGACGGAAGCTTTCTTT; CDR3 protein: CASSLAGGQTEAFF
D gene: -; clone size: few; V gene: TRBV7-9; J gene: TRBJ2-7; CDR3 DNA: TGTGCCAGCAGCTCACCTTCAGGGGGGTATTACGAGCAGTACTTC; CDR3 protein: CASSSPSGGYYEQYF
D gene: TRBD1; clone size: -; V gene: TRBV10-2; J gene: TRBJ1-2; CDR3 DNA: TGCGCCAGCACCTCGACAGGGAACTATGGCTACACCTTC; CDR3 protein: CASTSTGNYGYTF
D gene: -; clone size: -; V gene: TRBV2; J gene: TRBJ2-2; CDR3 DNA: TGTGCCAGCAGTCAGTTGAGGGGAGGAACCGGGGAGCTGTTTTTT; CDR3 protein: CASSQLRGGTGELFF
D gene: TRBD2; clone size: -; V gene: TRBV4-1; J gene: TRBJ2-3; CDR3 DNA: TGCGCCAGCAGCCAAGATAGCGGGAGGCCGCACACAGATACGCAGTATTTT; CDR3 protein: CASSQDSGRPHTDTQYF
D gene: -; clone size: -; V gene: TRBV4-1; J gene: TRBJ1-1; CDR3 DNA: TGCGCCAGCAGCCAAGGGGGGGGTTTTAACACTGAAGCTTTCTTT; CDR3 protein: CASSQGGGFNTEAFF
D gene: -; clone size: -; V gene: TRBV7-9; J gene: TRBJ1-1; CDR3 DNA: TGTACCAGCAGCCCCGGAGTACAAGAAGCTTTCTTT; CDR3 protein: CTSSPGVQEAFF
D gene: -; clone size: -; V gene: TRBV3-1/TRBV3-2; J gene: TRBJ1-1; CDR3 DNA: TGTGCCAGCAGCCACGGGGGCGGGGGGGGGACTGAAGCTTTCTTT; CDR3 protein: CASSHGGGGGTEAFF